Each of the 24 T cell receptor beta chains below was sequenced from the same sample in a study of neoadjuvant anti-PD-1 for oral cavity cancer. TCRdb keeps only in-frame clones here, not all; method: immunoSEQ multiplex PCR. This sample carries about 68,000 clones, about 85% of them seen once, and the ten largest clones take more than 3%. Documented time point: after neoadjuvant nivolumab, at surgical resection. The specimen comprised PBMCs, sampled after nivolumab (anti-PD-1) treatment. The receptors here all came from a person between 40 and 85 years old with oral cavity squamous cell carcinoma.

V usage is TRBV6-1 and J usage is TRBJ2-7; possibly TRBD2 for D (5 bases). Germline V gene lookup returns CDR1 MNHNS and CDR2 SASEGT. V lost 3 bases and J 3 bases, leaving 12 bases between the germline ends. The CDR3 contains 14 residues. The CDR3 DNA reads TGTGCCAGCAGTGATTACGGGATACACTACGAGCAGTACTTC. Translation gives CASSDYGIHYEQYF.

This chain links TRBV6-5 with TRBJ1-2; D is possibly TRBD1 (5 bases). V was trimmed by 0 bases and J by 8 bases, leaving 13 bases between them. This CDR3 is built from 14 residues. From germline, CDR1 is MNHEY and CDR2 SVGAGI. CDR3 coding DNA: TGTGCCAGCAGTTACTCAGGCAGGGAGGGAGGCTACACCTTC. Its protein is CASSYSGREGGYTF.

The rearrangement links TRBV11-2 to TRBJ2-1, with D unclear. This CDR3 region has 14 residues. CDR1 SGHAT and CDR2 FQNNGV come from the germline V gene. Trimming took 0 bases from V and 12 from J, leaving 15 bases between them. CDR3 in amino acids: CASSLDGPLDGQFF. CDR3 DNA sequence: TGTGCCAGCAGCTTAGATGGGCCCCTGGATGGGCAGTTCTTC.

This rearrangement joins TRBV2 to TRBJ2-2; D assignment may be TRBD1 or TRBD2 (5 bases each). The CDR3 extends over 14 amino acids. The V gene's germline CDR1 is SNHLY and CDR2 FYNNEI. Trimming removed 5 bases at V and 6 bases at J, with 13 bases between. CDR3 DNA sequence: TGTGCCAGCAGTATACTCGGGACGGCCGGGGAGCTGTTTTTT. Protein product: CASSILGTAGELFF.

The chain employs TRBV14 and TRBJ1-1, with a weak D call TRBD1 (5 bases). Trimming left V 0 bases short and J 5 bases short, with 16 bases between. The CDR3 spans 16 residues. The germline V gene encodes CDR1 SGHDN and CDR2 FVKESK. The DNA of the CDR3 is TGTGCCAGCAGCCAAGACCTCGGGGCAGGCAGGACTGAAGCTTTCTTT. Translating gives CASSQDLGAGRTEAFF.

The gene calls are TRBV25-1 and TRBJ2-2; D gene ambiguous. With 3 bases removed from V and 7 bases from J, the gap between germline ends came to 9 bases. Germline V CDR1 and CDR2: MGHDK, SYGVNS. This CDR3 is built from 13 residues. The chain's CDR3 is CASSDLNSGELFF. CDR3 nucleotides: TGTGCCAGCAGTGACCTAAATAGCGGGGAGCTGTTTTTT.

The J gene is TRBJ2-5, the V gene TRBV6-5; D is uncertain. CDR1 is MNHEY and CDR2 is SVGAGI in the germline V gene. The CDR3 is 13 residues long. Trimming left V 5 bases short and J 1 base short, with 8 bases between. CDR3 DNA: TGTGCCAGCAGTCTGGGCGTCCAAGAGACCCAGTACTTC. It codes for CASSLGVQETQYF.

V is TRBV5-1 and J is TRBJ2-3, with unresolved D. CDR3 size: 14 residues. V was clipped by 0 bases and J by 0 bases, with 5 bases between them. Germline CDR1 and CDR2: SGHRS and YFSETQ. CDR3 residues: CASSLVYSTDTQYF. The CDR3 bases are TGCGCCAGCAGCTTGGTCTATAGCACAGATACGCAGTATTTT.

V gene TRBV6-6 combines with J gene TRBJ2-7; no firm D call. Trimming cost V 4 bases and J 6 bases, with 10 bases left between them. The CDR3 loop spans 12 amino acids. The germline CDR1 and CDR2 sequences are MNHNY and SVGAGI (reference sequence). The CDR3 sequence: CASSWHEREQYF. CDR3 coding DNA: TGTGCCAGCAGTTGGCATGAGCGCGAGCAGTACTTC.

A few counts support this clone. The rearrangement uses TRBV6-5 and TRBJ1-1; D is perhaps TRBD1 (5 bases). The CDR3 extends over 14 amino acids. V lost 2 bases, J lost 5 bases, and 12 bases lay in between. Germline V CDR1 and CDR2: MNHEY, SVGAGI. The CDR3 DNA sequence: TGTGCCAGCAGTTACGCGGGGACGGGGACTGAAGCTTTCTTT. Residues: CASSYAGTGTEAFF.

This rearrangement joins TRBV6-5 to TRBJ2-1; D may correspond to TRBD1 or TRBD2 (6 bases each). The CDR3 sequence is 15 residues long. Germline loops: CDR1 MNHEY, CDR2 SVGAGI. Trimming pared 6 bases from V and 10 bases from J, leaving 22 bases between. CDR3 sequence (DNA): TGTGCCAGCAGCGTCACCGGGACTCAGGGGAGGGAGCAGTTCTTC. This gives the protein CASSVTGTQGREQFF.

This rearrangement joins TRBV30 to TRBJ1-4; D unclear. V was pared by 1 base and J by 2 bases, with 14 bases between. From germline, CDR1 is GTSNPN and CDR2 SVGIG (reference sequence). The CDR3 has 16 amino acids. The CDR3 spells CAWSATRTDTNEKLFF. In nucleotides, the CDR3 is TGTGCCTGGAGTGCAACCCGGACGGACACTAATGAAAAACTGTTTTTT.

The gene calls are TRBV5-6 and TRBJ2-3, with 7 bases identical to TRBD1. Germline values: CDR1 SGHDT, CDR2 YYEEEE. The ends lost 4 bases at V and 6 bases at J; junction bases unmatched: 5. The CDR3 has 13 residues. The CDR3 sequence: CASSPGTEDTQYF. The DNA of the CDR3 is TGTGCCAGCAGCCCCGGGACAGAGGATACGCAGTATTTT.

The chain has TRBV19 and TRBJ2-2; tentatively, D is TRBD2 (6 bases). Germline-derived CDR1 and CDR2 are LNHDA and SQIVND (reference sequence). The CDR3 runs 15 residues. The ends were cut back, 4 bases at V and 3 bases at J, with 12 bases in the middle. In nucleotides, the CDR3 is TGTGCCAGTAGTAAGGGAGGACGGGACACCGGGGAGCTGTTTTTT. Its protein product is CASSKGGRDTGELFF. Based on the CDR3 plus reference TRBV19 and TRBJ2-2, the full variable domain is DGGITQSPKYLFRKEGQNVTLSCEQNLNHDAMYWYRQDPGQGLRLIYYSQIVNDFQKGDIAEGYSVSREKKESFPLTVTSAQKNPTAFYLCASSKGGRDTGELFFGEGSRLTVL.

The genes are TRBV7-8 and TRBJ2-5, with a weak D call TRBD2 (5 bases). The CDR3 has 12 amino acids. Germline CDR1 SGHVS, CDR2 FQNEAQ. Trimming stripped 2 bases from V and 7 bases from J, with 8 bases between. Written as DNA, the CDR3 is TGTGCCAGCAGCTTACTGGAGGTGACCCAGTACTTC. Amino acid sequence: CASSLLEVTQYF.

The rearrangement uses TRBV10-3 and TRBJ2-5; 7 nucleotides line up with TRBD2. Looked up from germline, CDR1 is ENHRY and CDR2 is SYGVKD. V shed 0 bases and J 1 base; nucleotides not matched to a gene: 2. There are 15 residues in the CDR3. The CDR3 DNA is TGTGCCATCAGTGAGTCGGGGGGGTCCCAAGAGACCCAGTACTTC. This codes for CAISESGGSQETQYF.

This chain uses TRBV9 with TRBJ1-5; a weak D match, TRBD1 (5 bases). Trimming took 3 bases from V and 7 from J, leaving 14 bases between them. CDR1 SGDLS and CDR2 YYNGEE come from the germline V gene. This CDR3 is built from 14 residues. The CDR3 DNA sequence: TGTGCCAGCAGCGCCCACGTGGGGCAGCAGCCCCAGCATTTT. It specifies CASSAHVGQQPQHF. Supplemented by reference TRBV9 and TRBJ1-5, the full variable domain reads DSGVTQTPKHLITATGQRVTLRCSPRSGDLSVYWYQQSLDQGLQFLIQYYNGEERAKGNILERFSAQQFPDLHSELNLSSLELGDSALYFCASSAHVGQQPQHFGDGTRLSIL.

The rearrangement links TRBV7-9 to TRBJ2-3; TRBD2 matches at 11 bases. The CDR3 contains 15 residues. J gave up 2 bases and V 4 bases, and 2 bases lay outside the gene matches. The germline V gene encodes CDR1 SEHNR and CDR2 FQNEAQ (reference sequence). CDR3 sequence (DNA): TGTGCCAGCAGCTCGGGACTAGCGGCCACAGATACGCAGTATTTT. Encoded protein: CASSSGLAATDTQYF.

The chain is built from TRBV5-8 and TRBJ2-2; D unclear. This CDR3 comprises 13 residues. V gave up 0 bases and J gave up 5 bases, with 5 bases separating them. CDR1 and CDR2 from the germline V gene are SGHTS and YDEGEE. The CDR3 bases are TGTGCCAGCAGCTTGGTGGAGACCGGGGAGCTGTTTTTT. Protein product: CASSLVETGELFF. Based on the CDR3 plus reference TRBV5-8 and TRBJ2-2, the full variable domain is EAGVTQSPTHLIKTRGQQATLRCSPISGHTSVYWYQQALGLGLQFLLWYDEGEERNRGNFPPRFSGRQFPNYSSELNVNALELEDSALYLCASSLVETGELFFGEGSRLTVL.

This clone was seen only a few times. The chain employs TRBV10-3 and TRBJ2-6; D remains ambiguous. This CDR3 has 15 residues. Between the trimmed V and J ends, which lost 6 bases and 0 bases, there was a span of 9 bases. The germline V gene has CDR1 ENHRY and CDR2 SYGVKD. The CDR3 DNA is TGTGCCATCAGCTCCCAGGTCTCTGGGGCCAACGTCCTGACTTTC. Its translation is CAISSQVSGANVLTF.

This sequence joins TRBV21-1 and TRBJ2-3; TRBD2, the table's D call, was not compared with the DNA. TRBV21-1 has pseudogene status. This CDR3 has 16 residues. CDR3 in DNA: TGTGCCAGCAGCAAATGTCCCAAGACTAGCACAGATACGCAGTATTTT. Translating it yields CASSKCPKTSTDTQYF.

The gene calls are TRBV7-6 and TRBJ2-3, with 8 bases lining up with TRBD1. The CDR3 runs 14 residues. The trim removed 5 bases at V and 5 bases at J, leaving 6 bases unmatched. Germline V lookup: CDR1 SGHVS, CDR2 FNYEAQ. The CDR3 region has the DNA TGTGCCAGCAGCATAGGACAGGGTGGAGATACGCAGTATTTT. Its protein is CASSIGQGGDTQYF.

The chain joins TRBV27 to TRBJ1-2; a weak D match, TRBD1 (5 bases). Germline V lookup: CDR1 MNHEY, CDR2 SMNVEV (reference sequence). This CDR3 is 11 amino acids long. V was pared by 8 bases and J by 8 bases, with 12 bases between. The CDR3 region is CASWWGGGYTF. The CDR3 DNA reads TGTGCCAGCTGGTGGGGCGGCGGCTACACCTTC.

J is TRBJ2-5 and V is TRBV27, with D perhaps matching TRBD2 (5 bases). Between the trimmed V and J ends, which lost 7 bases and 0 bases, there was a span of 12 bases. CDR1 MNHEY and CDR2 SMNVEV come from the germline V gene (reference sequence). The CDR3 sequence is 14 residues long. CDR3 residues: CASNPAGYQETQYF. The CDR3 DNA reads as TGTGCCAGCAACCCGGCGGGCTACCAAGAGACCCAGTACTTC.